Sequencing of this T cell receptor (beta chain) was carried out in a study of T cell responses to AZD1222 COVID-19 vaccine. Findings and caveats of the study: Repertoires in all cases were sampled only once the peak T cell response had passed.

As to this clone: Antigen specificity is unknown.

The CDR3 sequence is 13 residues long. V gave up 5 bases and J gave up 8 bases, with 13 bases separating them. Germline values: CDR1 SGHNT, CDR2 YENEEA. Data came from immunoSEQ multiplex PCR; TCRdb stores just in-frame clones and leaves some out. The profile shows around 200,000 clones, just over 90% of them singletons. This chain joins TRBV11-3 and TRBJ2-1, with D unresolved. The source material was peripheral blood, sampled on day 0 of AZD1222 vaccination. The sequence derives from an adult in good health. The CDR3 is CASSHRLSDEQFF. DNA for the CDR3: TGTGCCAGCAGCCATCGACTGAGCGATGAGCAGTTCTTC.